The 25 T cell receptor beta chains below all came from one sample that was sequenced in a study of early T cells in non-severe SARS-CoV-2 infection. A single record per CDR3 protein comes from TCRdb applying MiXCR to the 5' RACE reads. This sample has 63,000 or so distinct CDR3 sequences, with about 11% found just once. What was sequenced was whole blood. Source of these receptors: an adult who was a healthcare worker with PCR-confirmed SARS-CoV-2 infection or an uninfected control (not recorded which).

This clonotype was observed at least ten times. The CDR3 spells CASSLTGGYYEQYF. Written as DNA, the CDR3 is TGTGCCAGCAGCCTGACAGGGGGCTACTACGAGCAGTACTTC. J is TRBJ2-7 and V is TRBV14, with 10 positions matching TRBD1. CDR3 size: 14 residues. The V segment lost 4 bases and the J segment 3 bases; nucleotides outside the gene matches: 3. Germline CDR1 reads SGHDN; CDR2 reads FVKESK.

V and J are TRBV5-1 and TRBJ2-3; 10 nucleotides agree with TRBD2. The V and J ends lost 6 bases and 4 bases, in that order; junction bases with no gene match: 14. The CDR3 has 17 amino acids. Germline CDR1 is SGHRS and CDR2 is YFSETQ. The CDR3 DNA sequence: TGCGCCAGCACCTCTAGCGGGAGCAGTAGGTTGTCAGATACGCAGTATTTT. Its protein is CASTSSGSSRLSDTQYF.

The chain carries TRBV27 and TRBJ2-2; D gene ambiguous. CDR1 is MNHEY and CDR2 is SMNVEV in the germline V gene (reference sequence). V was clipped by 6 bases and J by 7 bases, with 12 bases between them. The CDR3 has 13 amino acids. The CDR3 reads CASSYSFSGELFF. For the CDR3, the DNA is TGTGCCAGCAGCTACAGCTTCAGCGGGGAGCTGTTTTTT.

This clonotype was seen a handful of times. The V gene is TRBV5-1, the J gene TRBJ2-7, with D perhaps matching TRBD2 (5 bases). The CDR3 has 12 amino acids. Per the germline V gene, CDR1 is SGHRS and CDR2 is YFSETQ. V lost 3 bases to trimming and J lost 6 bases, with 10 bases between them. CDR3 loop: CASSWAAGEQYF. CDR3 coding DNA: TGCGCCAGCAGCTGGGCGGCGGGCGAGCAGTACTTC.

This clonotype has only a few counts. The chain has TRBV6-5 and TRBJ2-3; TRBD2 matches at 11 bases. From germline, CDR1 is MNHEY and CDR2 SVGAGI. V lost 5 bases, J lost 8 bases, and 6 bases stayed unmatched. The CDR3 contains 14 residues. The CDR3, as DNA: TGTGCCAGCAGTCGGGGACTAGCGGTTGCTACGCAGTATTTT. This sequence encodes CASSRGLAVATQYF.

This clonotype appeared a few times. The gene calls are TRBV21-1 and TRBJ2-5; the table's TRBD1 call for D was not verified on the DNA. TRBV21-1 is a documented pseudogene. This CDR3 is 17 amino acids long. The CDR3 reads CASSWRRGRLKGETQYF. CDR3 DNA sequence: TGTGCCAGCAGCTGGCGCAGGGGGCGTCTGAAGGGGGAGACCCAGTACTTC.

This clonotype came up many times. The gene calls are TRBV20-1 and TRBJ1-2; D gene uncertain. The CDR3 spans 12 residues. Germline V gene data show CDR1 as DFQATT and CDR2 as SNEGSKA (reference sequence). With 4 bases removed from V and 3 bases from J, the gap between germline ends came to 9 bases. The CDR3 sequence is CSAKLRDYGYTF. DNA of the CDR3: TGCAGTGCTAAACTAAGGGACTATGGCTACACCTTC.

This clonotype was detected many times. The chain links TRBV7-9 to TRBJ1-4; 7 bases match TRBD1. The CDR3 length is 18 residues. J gave up 4 bases and V 1 base, and 12 bases lay outside the gene matches. CDR1 SEHNR and CDR2 FQNEAQ come from the germline V gene (reference sequence). The CDR3 DNA is TGTGCCAGCAGCTTAGGATTAGGACAGGTCCTGCTTAATGAAAAACTGTTTTTT. This translates into CASSLGLGQVLLNEKLFF.

The rearrangement joins TRBV5-1 to TRBJ2-7; D not certain. The germline CDR1 and CDR2 sequences are SGHRS and YFSETQ. The CDR3 runs 14 residues. Trimming pared 1 base from V and 5 bases from J, leaving 13 bases between. The CDR3 is CASSLMGMPDEQYF. The CDR3 DNA reads as TGCGCCAGCAGCTTGATGGGGATGCCGGACGAGCAGTACTTC. The whole variable domain, remainder taken from reference TRBV5-1 and TRBJ2-7, is KAGVTQTPRYLIKTRGQQVTLSCSPISGHRSVSWYQQTPGQGLQFLFEYFSETQRNKGNFPGRFSGRQFSNSRSEMNVSTLELGDSALYLCASSLMGMPDEQYFGPGTRLTVT.

The chain joins TRBV7-3 to TRBJ2-3; 9 bases map to TRBD2. CDR1 SGHTA and CDR2 FQGTGA come from the germline V gene. Trimming at V came to 2 bases and at J to 5 bases, leaving 17 bases not matched to a gene. This CDR3 contains 19 residues. The CDR3 DNA is TGTGCCAGCAGCTTAGGGCGTAGGAGCGGGAGGACAACCGGAGATACGCAGTATTTT. This translates into CASSLGRRSGRTTGDTQYF.

This clonotype was detected ten times or more. An end of the junction does not agree with germline; a read error may underlie this. The chain couples TRBV12-3 or TRBV12-4 to TRBJ2-5; TRBD2 might be the D (5 bases). This CDR3 is built from 12 residues. This CDR3 reads CASSLARETQYF. CDR3 nucleotide sequence: TGTGCCAGCAGTCTAGCCAGGGAGACCCAGTACTTC.

This sequence joins TRBV3-1 and TRBJ2-7; a weak D match, TRBD2 (6 bases). Trimming shortened V by 4 bases and J by 2 bases, and 18 bases separated the two germline ends. This CDR3 spans 16 amino acids. The germline CDR1 and CDR2 sequences are LGHDT and YNNKEL (reference sequence). Here the CDR3 reads CASSPHTGTGTYEQYF. CDR3 in DNA: TGTGCCAGCAGCCCCCATACGGGGACTGGAACCTACGAGCAGTACTTC.

This chain's CDR3 is CASTSGASGSVSTDTQYF. DNA of the CDR3: TGTGCCAGCACCTCAGGGGCTAGCGGGAGCGTCAGCACAGATACGCAGTATTTT. V usage is TRBV12-3 or TRBV12-4 and J usage is TRBJ2-3; 10 nucleotides align to TRBD2. The CDR3 is 18 residues long. Unmatched junction bases numbered 13, after V lost 7 bases and J lost 0 bases.

Only a few counts were recorded for this clonotype. V gene TRBV20-1 combines with J gene TRBJ2-1; 11 bases line up with TRBD2. The CDR3 covers 15 residues. The germline CDR1 and CDR2 sequences are DFQATT and SNEGSKA (reference sequence). Losses at the gene ends were 0 bases for V and 8 bases for J; bases not matched to a gene: 6. The CDR3 loop reads CSARDRSGRADEQFF. The CDR3 DNA reads as TGCAGTGCTAGAGACCGTAGCGGGAGGGCAGATGAGCAGTTCTTC.

The chain has TRBV6-2 or TRBV6-3 and TRBJ2-6; 7 nucleotides line up with TRBD1. Unmatched junction bases numbered 12, after V lost 7 bases and J lost 0 bases. From germline, CDR1 is MNHEY and CDR2 SVGEGT. The CDR3 spans 18 residues. The CDR3 DNA reads as TGTGCCAGCAAGCCCTTGGGACAGTCGAACTCTGGGGCCAACGTCCTGACTTTC. Its translation: CASKPLGQSNSGANVLTF.

The rearrangement joins TRBV7-2 to TRBJ2-7; TRBD1 matches 8 bases. J lost 4 bases, V lost 3 bases, and 5 bases had no gene match. The CDR3 has 14 amino acids. Germline CDR1 and CDR2: SGHTA and FQGNSA. In nucleotides, the CDR3 is TGTGCCAGCAGCTTGGGGACAGGCTCGTACGAGCAGTACTTC. Translated, it gives CASSLGTGSYEQYF.

This clonotype was recorded many times. The V and J genes are TRBV4-2 and TRBJ2-5, with 13 bases identical to TRBD2. V gave up 4 bases and J gave up 6 bases; unmatched junction bases: 11. Germline V gene lookup returns CDR1 LGHNA and CDR2 YNFKEQ. CDR3 length: 17 residues. CDR3 bases: TGTGCCAGCAGCCGGGGACTAGCGGGGTTCGGTGCGCAGACCCAGTACTTC. Translating gives CASSRGLAGFGAQTQYF.

In its sample, this clonotype was seen a few times. The V call is TRBV18, the J call TRBJ2-7; 8 bases agree with TRBD2. Germline V gene sequence: CDR1 KGHSH, CDR2 LQKENI. The V segment lost 0 bases and the J segment 3 bases; nucleotides outside the gene matches: 4. This CDR3 region has 15 residues. CDR3 in amino acids: CASSPPAGGLYEQYF. The CDR3 DNA is TGTGCCAGCTCACCACCGGCGGGGGGCCTCTACGAGCAGTACTTC.

The sample holds a few counts of this clonotype. The chain carries TRBV20-1 and TRBJ1-4; tentative D call: TRBD1 (5 bases). The CDR3 loop spans 13 amino acids. V lost 6 bases, J lost 7 bases, and 15 bases lay in between. Per germline, CDR1 DFQATT and CDR2 SNEGSKA (reference sequence). The CDR3 coding sequence is TGCAGTGCGCCCTTTTTGGGGGGTGAAAAACTGTTTTTT. This gives the protein CSAPFLGGEKLFF.

In its sample, this clonotype was seen many times. The J gene is TRBJ2-1, the V gene TRBV11-2; D is undetermined. V was trimmed by 5 bases and J by 2 bases, leaving 13 bases between them. Germline CDR1 is SGHAT and CDR2 is FQNNGV. The CDR3 has 15 residues. The CDR3 DNA sequence: TGTGCCAGCAGCGCCCGCTCCCGGGCCTACAATGAGCAGTTCTTC. Encoded protein: CASSARSRAYNEQFF.

This clonotype has more than one count but fewer than ten. The chain is built from TRBV4-3 and TRBJ2-2, with D possibly being TRBD2 (5 bases). Per germline, CDR1 LGHNA and CDR2 YSLEER. CDR3 size: 17 residues. V was clipped by 0 bases and J by 0 bases, with 11 bases between them. As DNA, the CDR3 is TGCGCCAGCAGCCAAGATCCACACGGGACGAACACCGGGGAGCTGTTTTTT. Translating it yields CASSQDPHGTNTGELFF.

This clonotype was seen more than once but under ten times. V gene TRBV5-1 combines with J gene TRBJ2-2, with D unclear. Germline-derived CDR1 and CDR2 are SGHRS and YFSETQ. The length of the CDR3 is 12 residues. Trimming removed 7 bases at V and 1 base at J, with 5 bases between. The CDR3 reads CASCKNTGELFF. The CDR3 DNA is TGCGCCAGCTGCAAGAACACCGGGGAGCTGTTTTTT. The whole variable domain, remainder taken from reference TRBV5-1 and TRBJ2-2, is KAGVTQTPRYLIKTRGQQVTLSCSPISGHRSVSWYQQTPGQGLQFLFEYFSETQRNKGNFPGRFSGRQFSNSRSEMNVSTLELGDSALYLCASCKNTGELFFGEGSRLTVL.

This chain links TRBV7-2 with TRBJ2-7; D remains unclear. The V gene's germline CDR1 is SGHTA and CDR2 FQGNSA. The CDR3 has 11 amino acids. V gave up 1 base and J gave up 6 bases, with 4 bases separating them. The CDR3 DNA reads TGTGCCAGCAGCTTAGTATCCGAGCAGTACTTC. As protein: CASSLVSEQYF.

This clonotype was observed at least ten times. The gene calls are TRBV5-1 and TRBJ2-5, with D uncertain. This CDR3 comprises 14 residues. Germline V gives CDR1 SGHRS, CDR2 YFSETQ. V lost 7 bases and J 0 bases, leaving 13 bases between the germline ends. As DNA, the CDR3 is TGCGCCAGCCAAACAAACAGTCACCAAGAGACCCAGTACTTC. Protein product: CASQTNSHQETQYF.

This clonotype has just a few counts. The rearrangement joins TRBV6-5 to TRBJ1-3; TRBD1 is a possible D gene (5 bases). V dropped 2 bases and J dropped 0 bases, with 5 bases sitting between them. The germline V gene has CDR1 MNHEY and CDR2 SVGAGI. The CDR3 spans 14 residues. The CDR3 bases are TGTGCCAGCAGTTACAGGGGCTCTGGAAACACCATATATTTT. It encodes CASSYRGSGNTIYF.